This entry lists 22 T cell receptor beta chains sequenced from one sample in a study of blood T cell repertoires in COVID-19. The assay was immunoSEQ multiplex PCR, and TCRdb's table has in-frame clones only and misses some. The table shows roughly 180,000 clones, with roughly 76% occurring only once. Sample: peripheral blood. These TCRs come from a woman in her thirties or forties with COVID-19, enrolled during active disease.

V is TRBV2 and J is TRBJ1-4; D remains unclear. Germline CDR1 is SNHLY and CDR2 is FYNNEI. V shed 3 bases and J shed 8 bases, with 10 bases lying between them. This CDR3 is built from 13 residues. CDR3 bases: TGTGCCAGCAGTGAGGCCTGGGCGGAAAAACTGTTTTTT. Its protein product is CASSEAWAEKLFF. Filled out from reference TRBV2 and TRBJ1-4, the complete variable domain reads EPEVTQTPSHQVTQMGQEVILRCVPISNHLYFYWYRQILGQKVEFLVSFYNNEISEKSEIFDDQFSVERPDGSNFTLKIRSTKLEDSAMYFCASSEAWAEKLFFGSGTQLSVL.

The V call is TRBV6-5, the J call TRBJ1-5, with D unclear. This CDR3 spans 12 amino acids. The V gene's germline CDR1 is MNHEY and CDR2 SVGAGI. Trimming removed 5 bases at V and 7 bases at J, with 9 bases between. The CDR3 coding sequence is TGTGCCAGCAGTCCGTCTTTCCAGCCCCAGCATTTT. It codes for CASSPSFQPQHF.

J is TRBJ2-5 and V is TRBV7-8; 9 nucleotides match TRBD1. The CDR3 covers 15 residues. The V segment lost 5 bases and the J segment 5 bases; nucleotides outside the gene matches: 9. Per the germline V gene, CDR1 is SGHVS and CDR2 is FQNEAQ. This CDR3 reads CASSTPGQGMETQYF. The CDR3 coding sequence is TGTGCCAGCAGCACACCGGGACAGGGAATGGAGACCCAGTACTTC.

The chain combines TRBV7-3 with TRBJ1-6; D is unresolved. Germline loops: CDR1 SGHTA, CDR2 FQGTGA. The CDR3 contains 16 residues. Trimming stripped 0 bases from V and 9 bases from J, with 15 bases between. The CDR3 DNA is TGTGCCAGCAGCTTAACGGCATCCAGGTTCTCTTCACCCCTCCACTTT. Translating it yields CASSLTASRFSSPLHF.

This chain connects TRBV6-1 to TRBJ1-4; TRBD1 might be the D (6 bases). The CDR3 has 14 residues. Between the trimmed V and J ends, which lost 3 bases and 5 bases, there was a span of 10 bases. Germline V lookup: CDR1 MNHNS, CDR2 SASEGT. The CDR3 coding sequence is TGTGCCAGCAGTGACCGGGACATGAATGAAAAACTGTTTTTT. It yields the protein CASSDRDMNEKLFF.

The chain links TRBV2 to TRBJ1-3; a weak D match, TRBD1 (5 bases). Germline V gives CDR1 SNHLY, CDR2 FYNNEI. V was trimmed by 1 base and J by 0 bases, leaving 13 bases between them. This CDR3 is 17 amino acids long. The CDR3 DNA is TGTGCCAGCAGTGAAGTTGGGGGGACCCTCTCTGGAAACACCATATATTTT. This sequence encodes CASSEVGGTLSGNTIYF.

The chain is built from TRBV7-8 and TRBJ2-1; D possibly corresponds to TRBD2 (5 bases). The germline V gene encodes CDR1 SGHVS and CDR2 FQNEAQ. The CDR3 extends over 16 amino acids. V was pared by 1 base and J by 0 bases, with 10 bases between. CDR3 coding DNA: TGTGCCAGCAGCTTAGGTACGGGATTCTCCTACAATGAGCAGTTCTTC. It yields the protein CASSLGTGFSYNEQFF. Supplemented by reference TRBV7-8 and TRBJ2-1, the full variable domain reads GAGVSQSPRYKVAKRGQDVALRCDPISGHVSLFWYQQALGQGPEFLTYFQNEAQLDKSGLPSDRFFAERPEGSVSTLKIQRTQQEDSAVYLCASSLGTGFSYNEQFFGPGTRLTVL.

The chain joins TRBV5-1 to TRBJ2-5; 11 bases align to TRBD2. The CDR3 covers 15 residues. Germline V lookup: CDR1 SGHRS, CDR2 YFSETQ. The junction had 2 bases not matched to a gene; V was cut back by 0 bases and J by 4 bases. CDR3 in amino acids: CASSLGLAGRETQYF. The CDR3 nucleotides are TGCGCCAGCAGCTTGGGACTAGCGGGACGAGAGACCCAGTACTTC.

The CDR3 region is CASSSPRVEGRETQYF. CDR3 DNA: TGTGCCAGCAGTTCCCCGAGGGTGGAGGGGCGAGAGACCCAGTACTTC. The rearrangement links TRBV6-5 to TRBJ2-5; TRBD2 is a possible D gene (6 bases). This CDR3 contains 16 residues. Germline V gives CDR1 MNHEY, CDR2 SVGAGI. Trimming took off 4 bases at V and 4 bases at J, with 19 bases between the two ends.

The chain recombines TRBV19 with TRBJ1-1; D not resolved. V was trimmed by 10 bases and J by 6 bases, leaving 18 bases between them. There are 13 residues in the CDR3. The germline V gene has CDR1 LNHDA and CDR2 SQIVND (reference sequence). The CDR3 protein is CAIRTGPGSEAFF. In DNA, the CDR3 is TGTGCCATCCGGACCGGACCGGGGTCTGAAGCTTTCTTT.

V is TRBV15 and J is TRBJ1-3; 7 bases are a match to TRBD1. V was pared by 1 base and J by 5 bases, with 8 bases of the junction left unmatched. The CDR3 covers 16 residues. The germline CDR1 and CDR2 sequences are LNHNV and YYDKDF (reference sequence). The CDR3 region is CATSRGMSGGRNTIYF. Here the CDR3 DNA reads TGTGCCACCAGCAGAGGAATGTCAGGGGGAAGAAACACCATATATTTT.

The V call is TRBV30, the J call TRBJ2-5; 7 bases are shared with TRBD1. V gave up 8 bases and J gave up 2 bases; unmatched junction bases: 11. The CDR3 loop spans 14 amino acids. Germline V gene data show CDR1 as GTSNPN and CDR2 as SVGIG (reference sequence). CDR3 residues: CASSSGTEQETQYF. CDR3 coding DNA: TGTGCCAGTTCGTCCGGGACAGAACAAGAGACCCAGTACTTC.

The DNA of the CDR3 is TGTGCCAGCAGCTTATCGGGGACAGGAACGGGTGGCTACACCTTC. It specifies CASSLSGTGTGGYTF. The chain combines TRBV7-3 with TRBJ1-2, with TRBD1 identical over 8 bases. CDR3 length equals 15 residues. V lost 2 bases, J lost 7 bases, and 9 bases stayed unmatched. Germline-derived CDR1 and CDR2 are SGHTA and FQGTGA.

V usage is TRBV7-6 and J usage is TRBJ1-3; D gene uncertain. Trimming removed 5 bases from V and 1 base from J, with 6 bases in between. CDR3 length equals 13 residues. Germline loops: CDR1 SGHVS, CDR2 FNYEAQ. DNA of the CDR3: TGTGCCAGCAGCGAACATTCTGGAAACACCATATATTTT. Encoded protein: CASSEHSGNTIYF.

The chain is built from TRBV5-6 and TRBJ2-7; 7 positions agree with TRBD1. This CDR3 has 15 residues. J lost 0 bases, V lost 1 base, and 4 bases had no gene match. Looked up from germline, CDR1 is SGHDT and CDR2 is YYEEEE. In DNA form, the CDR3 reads TGTGCCAGCAGCTTGATCGGACAGGTCTCCTACGAGCAGTACTTC. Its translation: CASSLIGQVSYEQYF.

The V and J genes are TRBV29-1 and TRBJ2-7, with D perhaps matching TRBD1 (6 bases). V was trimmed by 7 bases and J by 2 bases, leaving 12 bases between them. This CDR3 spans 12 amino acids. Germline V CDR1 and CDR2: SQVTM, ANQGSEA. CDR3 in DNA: TGCAGCGGAACCGGGACAACCTACGAGCAGTACTTC. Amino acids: CSGTGTTYEQYF.

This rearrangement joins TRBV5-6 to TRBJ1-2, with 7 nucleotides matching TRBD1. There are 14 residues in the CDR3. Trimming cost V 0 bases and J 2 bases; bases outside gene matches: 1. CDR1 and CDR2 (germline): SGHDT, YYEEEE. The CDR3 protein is CASSLGRGNYGYTF. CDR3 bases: TGTGCCAGCAGCTTGGGCAGGGGGAACTATGGCTACACCTTC.

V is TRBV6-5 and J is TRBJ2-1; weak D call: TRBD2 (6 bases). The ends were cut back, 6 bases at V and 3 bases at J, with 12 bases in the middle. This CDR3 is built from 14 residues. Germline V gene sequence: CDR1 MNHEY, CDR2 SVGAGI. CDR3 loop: CASRTGEGYNEQFF. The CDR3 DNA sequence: TGTGCCAGCAGAACGGGAGAGGGCTACAATGAGCAGTTCTTC.

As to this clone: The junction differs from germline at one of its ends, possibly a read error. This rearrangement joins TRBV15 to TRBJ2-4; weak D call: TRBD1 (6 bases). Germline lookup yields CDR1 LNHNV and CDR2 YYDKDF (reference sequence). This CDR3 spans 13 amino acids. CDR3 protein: CATSKRYRDIQYF. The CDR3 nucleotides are TGTGCCACCAGCAAACGCTACCGGGACATCCAGTACTTC. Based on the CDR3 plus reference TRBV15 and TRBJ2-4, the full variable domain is DAMVIQNPRYQVTQFGKPVTLSCSQTLNHNVMYWYQQKSSQAPKLLFHYYDKDFNNEADTPDNFQSRRPNTSFCFLDIRSPGLGDTAMYLCATSKRYRDIQYFGAGTRLSVL.

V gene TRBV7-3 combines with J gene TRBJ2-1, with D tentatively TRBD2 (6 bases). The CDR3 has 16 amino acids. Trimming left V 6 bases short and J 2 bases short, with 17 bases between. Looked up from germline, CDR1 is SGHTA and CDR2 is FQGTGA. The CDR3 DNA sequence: TGTGCCAGCAGTAAAACAGTCTGGGGGGCCTACAATGAGCAGTTCTTC. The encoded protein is CASSKTVWGAYNEQFF.

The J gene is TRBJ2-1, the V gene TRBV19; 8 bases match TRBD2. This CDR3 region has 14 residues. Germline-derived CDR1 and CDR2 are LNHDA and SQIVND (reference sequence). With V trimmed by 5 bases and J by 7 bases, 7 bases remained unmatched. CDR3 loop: CASSPRREVNEQFF. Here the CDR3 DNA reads TGTGCCAGTAGTCCCCGGCGGGAGGTTAATGAGCAGTTCTTC.

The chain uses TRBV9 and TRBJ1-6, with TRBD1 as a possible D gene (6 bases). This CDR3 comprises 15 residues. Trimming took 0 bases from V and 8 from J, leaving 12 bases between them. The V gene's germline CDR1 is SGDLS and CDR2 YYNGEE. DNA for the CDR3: TGTGCCAGCAGCGTAGACTGGACAGCTGATTCACCCCTCCACTTT. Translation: CASSVDWTADSPLHF.